The present entry profiles one TCR beta chain with its context. The antigen remains unidentified. Preparation of the TCRbeta library was carried out with unique molecular identifiers. A single record per CDR3 protein comes from TCRdb applying MiXCR to the PCR reads. The table has more than 400,000 distinct CDR3 sequences, about an eighth seen once; the top ten hold 14%. This sample was included in a study of T-cell reconstitution after alpha-beta-depleted transplantation in children. Study-level points and caveats: Some patients showed high day-60 TCRbeta diversity, which derived from surviving recipient T cells and thymic progenitors.

This specimen was PBMCs, mostly from graft donor cells, taken 180 days after TCRalphabeta/CD19-depleted stem cell transplant. The receptor comes from a female patient aged 2-9 years who had a stem cell transplant for aplastic anemia, so the T cells may come from the graft donor.

The CDR3 nucleotides are TGCAGCGCCACTGGCAGCTACAATGAGCAGTTCTTC. Translation: CSATGSYNEQFF. The chain has TRBV29-1 and TRBJ2-1; D unresolved. V was cut by 7 bases and J by 3 bases, with 10 bases left in between. The CDR3 runs 12 residues. Germline V CDR1 and CDR2: SQVTM, ANQGSEA.